A single sample gave rise to the 3 T cell receptor beta chains below, sequenced in a study of beta chain features in type 1 diabetes. Expressed TCRB transcripts were sequenced, since all the RNA that had been isolated was reverse transcribed. Generated by immunoSEQ multiplex PCR, the TCRdb table keeps only in-frame clones and is missing some. This repertoire shows nearly 250,000 clones, roughly 15% found once; its top ten account for 0.026%. The sample was naive CD4+ T cells from blood. All receptors come from a woman aged 35 to 49 in good health.

The chain employs TRBV9 and TRBJ1-2, with a tentative D call TRBD1 (6 bases). V lost 0 bases and J lost 8, with 17 bases in between. CDR1 and CDR2 from the germline V gene are SGDLS and YYNGEE. The CDR3 spans 15 residues. CDR3 sequence (DNA): TGTGCCAGCAGCGTAGAGGCAAACAGGGTCGGCGGCTACACCTTC. It codes for CASSVEANRVGGYTF.

The CDR3: CASSPGTGGVNEQFF. The CDR3 DNA follows: TGTGCCAGCAGCCCCGGGACAGGGGGCGTGAATGAGCAGTTCTTC. The chain links TRBV6-6 to TRBJ2-1, with TRBD1 matching over 12 bases. The CDR3 runs to 15 residues. Per germline, CDR1 MNHNY and CDR2 SVGAGI (reference sequence). Unmatched junction bases numbered 7, after V lost 6 bases and J lost 7 bases.

The V call is TRBV7-6, the J call TRBJ2-2, with a weak D call TRBD2 (6 bases). From germline, CDR1 is SGHVS and CDR2 FNYEAQ. CDR3 length equals 13 residues. V dropped 5 bases and J dropped 5 bases, with 9 bases sitting between them. The CDR3 nucleotides are TGTGCCAGCAGCCGCGGGGTAACCGGGGAGCTGTTTTTT. It is translated as CASSRGVTGELFF. The whole variable domain, filled in from reference TRBV7-6 and TRBJ2-2, reads GAGVSQSPRYKVTKRGQDVALRCDPISGHVSLYWYRQALGQGPEFLTYFNYEAQQDKSGLPNDRFSAERPEGSISTLTIQRTEQRDSAMYRCASSRGVTGELFFGEGSRLTVL.